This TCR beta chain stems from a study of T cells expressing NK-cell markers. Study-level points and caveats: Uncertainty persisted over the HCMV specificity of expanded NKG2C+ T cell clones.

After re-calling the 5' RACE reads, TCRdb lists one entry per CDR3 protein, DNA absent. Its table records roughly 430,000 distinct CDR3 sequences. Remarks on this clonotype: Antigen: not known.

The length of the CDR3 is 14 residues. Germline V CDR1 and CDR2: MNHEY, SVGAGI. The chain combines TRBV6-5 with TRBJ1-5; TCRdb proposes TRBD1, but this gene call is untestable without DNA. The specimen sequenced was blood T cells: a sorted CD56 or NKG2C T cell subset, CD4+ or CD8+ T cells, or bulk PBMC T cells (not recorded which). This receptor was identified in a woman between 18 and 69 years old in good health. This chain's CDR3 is CASSYFQGDQPQHF.